The clone carrying this TCR beta chain occurred a few times. The record originates from a study of regulatory T cells in long-lasting Graves disease. Background on the study: Duration of antithyroid drug therapy among newly diagnosed Graves' patients was under 3 months.

For TCR beta, libraries came from iRepertoire HTBI primers and Arm-PCR of CDR3 regions. TCRdb re-analysed the multiplex PCR reads in MiXCR, keeping a single row per CDR3 protein. The repertoire holds roughly 250,000 distinct CDR3 sequences, with around 19% as singletons. Specified time point: newly diagnosed GD, antithyroid drugs for less than 3 months. From PBMCs, RNA was extracted and then used to make the TCR library. V lost 6 bases to trimming and J lost 3 bases, with 14 bases between them. Per the germline V gene, CDR1 is MRHNA and CDR2 is SNTAGT. This CDR3 spans 14 amino acids. Separately, the same data were catalogued under a study of T cells in Graves' hyperthyroidism and ophthalmopathy. That study adds: The HTBI primer set served for first-round RT-PCR of the TCR CDR3. Progression to ophthalmopathy was predicted a median of roughly 6.8 months early.

The sequence derives from a woman aged 25-40 years with Graves disease. Sequenced material: peripheral blood mononuclear cells (PBMCs), taken at new diagnosis, from a patient treated with antithyroid drugs. V is TRBV6-4 and J is TRBJ1-2, with D perhaps matching TRBD1 (5 bases). Here the CDR3 reads CASSDSDSHYGYTF. The CDR3 nucleotides are TGTGCCAGCAGCGACAGCGACAGTCACTATGGCTACACCTTC.